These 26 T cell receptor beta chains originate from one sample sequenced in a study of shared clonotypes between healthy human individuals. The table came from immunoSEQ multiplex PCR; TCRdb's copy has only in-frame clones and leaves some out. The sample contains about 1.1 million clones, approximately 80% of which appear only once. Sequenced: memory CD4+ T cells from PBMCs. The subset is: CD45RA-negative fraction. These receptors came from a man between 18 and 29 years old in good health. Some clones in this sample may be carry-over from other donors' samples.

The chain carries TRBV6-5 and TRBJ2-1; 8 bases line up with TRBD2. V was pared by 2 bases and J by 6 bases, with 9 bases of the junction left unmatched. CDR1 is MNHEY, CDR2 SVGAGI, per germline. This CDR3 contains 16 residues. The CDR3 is CASSYLLAVVGNEQFF. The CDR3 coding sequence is TGTGCCAGCAGTTACCTACTAGCGGTCGTGGGCAATGAGCAGTTCTTC.

DNA of the CDR3: TGTGCCAGCAGAGCCCGGGATGAAAAACTGTTTTTT. Translated: CASRARDEKLFF. The V call is TRBV27, the J call TRBJ1-4; D not certain. CDR1 and CDR2 from the germline V gene are MNHEY and SMNVEV (reference sequence). The CDR3 length is 12 residues. The V and J ends lost 6 bases and 6 bases respectively, with 8 bases between them.

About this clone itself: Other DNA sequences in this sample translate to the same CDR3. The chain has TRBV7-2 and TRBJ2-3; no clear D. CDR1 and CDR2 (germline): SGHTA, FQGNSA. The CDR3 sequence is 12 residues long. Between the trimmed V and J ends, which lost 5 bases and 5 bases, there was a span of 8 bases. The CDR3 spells CASSLRVDTQYF. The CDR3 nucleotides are TGTGCCAGCAGCCTCCGTGTAGATACGCAGTATTTT.

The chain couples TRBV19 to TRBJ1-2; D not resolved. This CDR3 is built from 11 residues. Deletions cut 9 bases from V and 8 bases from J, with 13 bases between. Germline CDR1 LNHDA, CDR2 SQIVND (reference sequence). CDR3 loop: CASLTYAGYTF. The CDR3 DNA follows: TGTGCCAGCTTAACGTACGCGGGCTACACCTTC.

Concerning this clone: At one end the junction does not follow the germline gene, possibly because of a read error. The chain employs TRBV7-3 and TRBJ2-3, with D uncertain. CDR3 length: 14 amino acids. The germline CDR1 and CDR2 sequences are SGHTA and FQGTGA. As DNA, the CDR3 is TGTGCCAGCAGCTTGGGAACACACGGAGATAGGCAGTATTTT. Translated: CASSLGTHGDRQYF.

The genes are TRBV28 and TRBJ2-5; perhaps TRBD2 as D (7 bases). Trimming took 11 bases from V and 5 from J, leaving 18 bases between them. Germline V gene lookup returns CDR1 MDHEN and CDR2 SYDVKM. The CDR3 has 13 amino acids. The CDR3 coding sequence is TGTGCCGGGAGTAGGGGGGGCCGGGAGACCCAGTACTTC. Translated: CAGSRGGRETQYF.

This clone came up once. The CDR3 DNA sequence: TGTGCCAGTAGTCTGGGGCAGAACTATGGCTACACCTTC. This gives the protein CASSLGQNYGYTF. The chain has TRBV19 and TRBJ1-2; maybe TRBD1 (5 bases). The V end lost 5 bases, the J end lost 2 bases, and 9 bases lay between the germline ends. Germline lookup yields CDR1 LNHDA and CDR2 SQIVND (reference sequence). This CDR3 region has 13 residues.

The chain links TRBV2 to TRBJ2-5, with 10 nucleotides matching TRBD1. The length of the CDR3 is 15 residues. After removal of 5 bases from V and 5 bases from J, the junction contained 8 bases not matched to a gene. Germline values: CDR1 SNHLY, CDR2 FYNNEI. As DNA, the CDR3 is TGTGCCAGCAGTTGGGACAGGGGAGTAACGGAGACCCAGTACTTC. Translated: CASSWDRGVTETQYF.

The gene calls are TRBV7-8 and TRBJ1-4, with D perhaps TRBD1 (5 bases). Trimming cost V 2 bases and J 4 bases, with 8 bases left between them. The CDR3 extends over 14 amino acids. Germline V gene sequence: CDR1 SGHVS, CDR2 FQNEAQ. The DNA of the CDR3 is TGTGCCAGCAGCTTATCACAGGATAATGAAAAACTGTTTTTT. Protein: CASSLSQDNEKLFF.

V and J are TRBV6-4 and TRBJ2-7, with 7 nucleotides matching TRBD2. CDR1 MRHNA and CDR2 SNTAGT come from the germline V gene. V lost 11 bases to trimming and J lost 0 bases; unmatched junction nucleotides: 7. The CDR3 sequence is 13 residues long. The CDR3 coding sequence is TGTGCCGCCCCGGCGGGAGCCTCCTACGAGCAGTACTTC. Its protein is CAAPAGASYEQYF.

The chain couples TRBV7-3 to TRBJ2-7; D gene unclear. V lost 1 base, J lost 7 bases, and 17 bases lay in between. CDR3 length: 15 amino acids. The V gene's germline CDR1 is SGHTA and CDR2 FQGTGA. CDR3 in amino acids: CASSLIGSPEREQYF. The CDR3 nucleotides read TGTGCCAGCAGCTTAATCGGCAGCCCCGAGAGGGAGCAGTACTTC.

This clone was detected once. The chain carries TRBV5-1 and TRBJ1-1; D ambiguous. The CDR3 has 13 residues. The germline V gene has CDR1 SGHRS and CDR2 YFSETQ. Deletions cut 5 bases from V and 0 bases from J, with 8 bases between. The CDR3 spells CASRIQMNTEAFF. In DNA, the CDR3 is TGCGCCAGCAGAATTCAGATGAACACTGAAGCTTTCTTT.

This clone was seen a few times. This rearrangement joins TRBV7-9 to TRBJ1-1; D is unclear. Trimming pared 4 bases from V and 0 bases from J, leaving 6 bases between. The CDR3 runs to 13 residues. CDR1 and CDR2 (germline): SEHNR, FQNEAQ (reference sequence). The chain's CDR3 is CASSSQMNTEAFF. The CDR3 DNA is TGTGCCAGCAGCTCACAGATGAACACTGAAGCTTTCTTT.

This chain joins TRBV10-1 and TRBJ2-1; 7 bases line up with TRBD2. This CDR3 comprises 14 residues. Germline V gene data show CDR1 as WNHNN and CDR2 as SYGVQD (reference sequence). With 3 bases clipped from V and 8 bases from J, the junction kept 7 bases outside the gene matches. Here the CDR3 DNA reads TGCGCCAGCAGTGACAGCGGGATTTGGGATGAGCAGTTCTTC. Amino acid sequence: CASSDSGIWDEQFF.

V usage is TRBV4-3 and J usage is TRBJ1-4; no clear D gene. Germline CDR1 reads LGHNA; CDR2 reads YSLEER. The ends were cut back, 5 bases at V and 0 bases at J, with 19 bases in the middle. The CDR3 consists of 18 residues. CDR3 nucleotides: TGCGCCAGCAGCTTGAAACCAGGAGTGGCTGCAACTAATGAAAAACTGTTTTTT. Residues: CASSLKPGVAATNEKLFF.

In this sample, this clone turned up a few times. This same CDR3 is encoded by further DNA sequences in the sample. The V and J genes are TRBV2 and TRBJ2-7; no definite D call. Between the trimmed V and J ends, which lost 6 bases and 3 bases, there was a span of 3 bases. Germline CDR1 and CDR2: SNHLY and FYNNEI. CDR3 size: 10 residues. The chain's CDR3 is CASSDYEQYF. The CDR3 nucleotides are TGTGCCAGCAGCGACTACGAGCAGTACTTC.

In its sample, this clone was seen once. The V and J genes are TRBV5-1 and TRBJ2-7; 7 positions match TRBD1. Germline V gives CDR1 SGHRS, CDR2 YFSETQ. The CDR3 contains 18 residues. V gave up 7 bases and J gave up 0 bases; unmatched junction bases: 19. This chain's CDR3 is CASRLEGFLGQSSYEQYF. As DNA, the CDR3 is TGCGCCAGCCGACTTGAGGGGTTTTTGGGACAGAGCTCCTACGAGCAGTACTTC.

The CDR3 DNA follows: TGTGCCAGCAGGTATAGCGGGAGCTCCTACAATGAGCAGTTCTTC. Translated: CASRYSGSSYNEQFF. V and J are TRBV2 and TRBJ2-1, with 9 bases identical to TRBD2. Unmatched junction bases numbered 3, after V lost 6 bases and J lost 0 bases. The germline V gene has CDR1 SNHLY and CDR2 FYNNEI. The CDR3 totals 15 residues.

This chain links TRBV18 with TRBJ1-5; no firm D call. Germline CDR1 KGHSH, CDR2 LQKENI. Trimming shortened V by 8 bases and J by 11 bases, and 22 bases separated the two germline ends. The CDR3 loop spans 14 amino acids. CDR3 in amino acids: CASTTGISAGAQHF. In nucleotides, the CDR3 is TGTGCCAGCACCACCGGAATATCAGCTGGGGCCCAGCATTTT.

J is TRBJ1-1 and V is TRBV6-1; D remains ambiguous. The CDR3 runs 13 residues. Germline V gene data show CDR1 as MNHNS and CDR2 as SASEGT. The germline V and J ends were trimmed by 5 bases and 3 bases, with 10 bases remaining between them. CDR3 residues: CASSPRRYTEAFF. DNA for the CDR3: TGTGCCAGCAGTCCCAGGCGGTACACTGAAGCTTTCTTT.

The CDR3 here is CASSPDVGAGEQYF. The CDR3, as DNA: TGTGCCAGCTCACCAGACGTGGGGGCTGGGGAGCAGTACTTC. The genes are TRBV18 and TRBJ2-7; a possible D gene is TRBD1 (6 bases). Germline V gene lookup returns CDR1 KGHSH and CDR2 LQKENI. CDR3 length: 14 residues. Trimming pared 2 bases from V and 7 bases from J, leaving 15 bases between.

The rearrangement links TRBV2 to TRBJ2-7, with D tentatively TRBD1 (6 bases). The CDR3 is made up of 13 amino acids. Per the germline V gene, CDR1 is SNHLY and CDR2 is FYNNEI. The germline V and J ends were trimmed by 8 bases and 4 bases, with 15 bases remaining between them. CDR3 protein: CASRRDTKYEQYF. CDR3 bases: TGTGCCAGCCGCCGGGACACCAAGTACGAGCAGTACTTC.

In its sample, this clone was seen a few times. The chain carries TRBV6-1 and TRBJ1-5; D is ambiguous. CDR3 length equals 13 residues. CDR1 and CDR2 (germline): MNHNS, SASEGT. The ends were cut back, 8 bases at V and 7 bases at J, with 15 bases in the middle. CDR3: CASSHSVRQPQHF. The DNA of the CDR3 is TGTGCCAGCTCCCACAGCGTTCGACAGCCCCAGCATTTT.

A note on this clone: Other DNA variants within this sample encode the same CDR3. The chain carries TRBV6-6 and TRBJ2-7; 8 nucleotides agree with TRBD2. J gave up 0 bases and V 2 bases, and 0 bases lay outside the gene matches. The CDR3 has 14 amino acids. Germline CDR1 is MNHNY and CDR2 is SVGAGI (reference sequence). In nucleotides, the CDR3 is TGTGCCAGCAGTTACAGCGGGAGCTCCTACGAGCAGTACTTC. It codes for CASSYSGSSYEQYF.

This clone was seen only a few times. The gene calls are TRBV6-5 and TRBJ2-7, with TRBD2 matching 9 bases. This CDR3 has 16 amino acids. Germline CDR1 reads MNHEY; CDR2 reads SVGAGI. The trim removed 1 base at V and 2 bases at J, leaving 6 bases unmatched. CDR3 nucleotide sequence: TGTGCCAGCAGTTACTTGGGGACTAGCCTCGCCTACGAGCAGTACTTC. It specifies CASSYLGTSLAYEQYF.

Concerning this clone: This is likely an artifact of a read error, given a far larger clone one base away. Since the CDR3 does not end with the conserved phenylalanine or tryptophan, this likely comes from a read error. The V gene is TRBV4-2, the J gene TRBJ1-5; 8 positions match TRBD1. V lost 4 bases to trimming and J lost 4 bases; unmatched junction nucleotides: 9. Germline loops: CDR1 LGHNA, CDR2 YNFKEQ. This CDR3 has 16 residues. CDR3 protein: CASSPLQGEGNQPQHV. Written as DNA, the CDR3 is TGTGCCAGCAGCCCGTTACAGGGGGAGGGAAATCAGCCCCAGCATGTT.